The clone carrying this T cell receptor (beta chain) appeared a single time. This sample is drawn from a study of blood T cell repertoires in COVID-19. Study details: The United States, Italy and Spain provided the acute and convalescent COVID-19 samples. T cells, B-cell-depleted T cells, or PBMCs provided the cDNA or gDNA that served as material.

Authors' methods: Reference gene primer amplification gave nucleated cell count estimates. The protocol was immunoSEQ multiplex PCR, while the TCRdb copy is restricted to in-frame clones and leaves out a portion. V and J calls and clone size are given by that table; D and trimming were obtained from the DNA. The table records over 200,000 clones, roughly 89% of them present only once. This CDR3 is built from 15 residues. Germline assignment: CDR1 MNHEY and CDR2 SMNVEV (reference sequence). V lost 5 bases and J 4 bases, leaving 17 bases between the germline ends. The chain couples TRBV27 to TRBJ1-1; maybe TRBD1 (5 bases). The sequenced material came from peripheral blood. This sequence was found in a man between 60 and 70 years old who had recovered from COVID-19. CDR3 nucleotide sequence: TGTGCCAGCAGTACCCCTAATAGGGGCGGCACTGAAGCTTTCTTT. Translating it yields CASSTPNRGGTEAFF.